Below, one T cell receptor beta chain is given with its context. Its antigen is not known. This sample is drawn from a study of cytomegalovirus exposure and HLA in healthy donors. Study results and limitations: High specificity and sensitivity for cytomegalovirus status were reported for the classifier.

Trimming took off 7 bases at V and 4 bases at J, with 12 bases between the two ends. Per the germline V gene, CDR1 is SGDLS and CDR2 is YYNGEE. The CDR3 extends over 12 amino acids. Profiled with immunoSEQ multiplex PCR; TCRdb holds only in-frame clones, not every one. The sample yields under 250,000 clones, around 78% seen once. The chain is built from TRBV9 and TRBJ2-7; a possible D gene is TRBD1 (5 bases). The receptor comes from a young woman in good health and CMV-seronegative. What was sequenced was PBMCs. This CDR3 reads CASRWTSYEQYF. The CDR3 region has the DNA TGTGCCAGCCGCTGGACATCTTACGAGCAGTACTTC.